This T cell receptor beta chain was profiled in a study of low-dose radiotherapy and immunotherapy resistance in tumors. As for the study in general: Every two weeks patients got nivolumab 240 mg flat dose, plus ipilimumab 1 mg/kg every six weeks, intravenously. Treatment included intravenous cyclophosphamide dosed at 200 mg/m2 every two weeks, one day before radiation and immunotherapy.

Both TCRalpha and TCRbeta chains were reverse transcribed with V-gene-specific primers. Using a constant-region primer together with a V-primer adapter, TCRs were subjected to 15 to 20 PCR cycles of amplification. TCRdb re-derived calls from the reads in MiXCR, one entry per CDR3 protein. This sample has 45,000 to 75,000 distinct CDR3 sequences, with 25% found just once. The germline V gene has CDR1 SGHRS and CDR2 YFSETQ. V was clipped by 0 bases and J by 2 bases, with 10 bases between them. This CDR3 contains 15 residues. This clonotype was observed many times. As to time point: before trial treatment.

The TCR comes from a male donor with prostate cancer. This chain joins TRBV5-1 and TRBJ2-3; maybe TRBD1 (5 bases). The material was PBMCs, obtained before treatment. CDR3 residues: CASSLEAGPTDTQYF. The DNA of the CDR3 is TGCGCCAGCAGCTTGGAGGCAGGGCCCACAGATACGCAGTATTTT. Full variable domain (outside the CDR3, taken from reference TRBV5-1 and TRBJ2-3): KAGVTQTPRYLIKTRGQQVTLSCSPISGHRSVSWYQQTPGQGLQFLFEYFSETQRNKGNFPGRFSGRQFSNSRSEMNVSTLELGDSALYLCASSLEAGPTDTQYFGPGTRLTVL.